The 12 T cell receptor beta chains below were found in one sample sequenced in a study of blood T cell repertoires in COVID-19. Method: immunoSEQ multiplex PCR; TCRdb's copy keeps in-frame clones and lacks some. The table includes some 200,000 clones, roughly 76% detected once. What was sequenced was peripheral blood. The receptors here all came from a woman between 50 and 59 years old with active or convalescent COVID-19.

V is TRBV7-2 and J is TRBJ1-2, with D unresolved. V lost 5 bases and J lost 6, with 10 bases in between. CDR3 length: 12 residues. Germline V CDR1 and CDR2: SGHTA, FQGNSA. CDR3 nucleotide sequence: TGTGCCAGCAGCCGACAAGGAAATGGCTACACCTTC. Protein sequence: CASSRQGNGYTF. Combining the CDR3 with reference TRBV7-2 and TRBJ1-2 gives the whole variable domain GAGVSQSPSNKVTEKGKDVELRCDPISGHTALYWYRQSLGQGLEFLIYFQGNSAPDKSGLPSDRFSAERTGGSVSTLTIQRTQQEDSAVYLCASSRQGNGYTFGSGTRLTVV.

This sequence joins TRBV15 and TRBJ2-3; the match to TRBD2 covers 8 bases. The CDR3 runs 16 residues. After removal of 3 bases from V and 1 base from J, the junction contained 6 bases not matched to a gene. Germline CDR1 is LNHNV and CDR2 is YYDKDF (reference sequence). The CDR3: CATSSYSGGGTDTQYF. Here the CDR3 DNA reads TGTGCCACCAGCAGTTACAGCGGGGGAGGCACAGATACGCAGTATTTT.

The genes are TRBV6-4 and TRBJ1-1; D gene uncertain. Between the trimmed V and J ends, which lost 2 bases and 0 bases, there was a span of 10 bases. Per germline, CDR1 MRHNA and CDR2 SNTAGT. The CDR3 is made up of 15 amino acids. The chain's CDR3 is CASSDKTVLNTEAFF. CDR3 nucleotide sequence: TGTGCCAGCAGTGACAAGACTGTACTGAACACTGAAGCTTTCTTT.

This clone came up a few times. This rearrangement joins TRBV9 to TRBJ2-2, with TRBD2 matching over 9 bases. The germline gives CDR1 SGDLS, CDR2 YYNGEE. The CDR3 consists of 15 residues. The V and J ends lost 4 bases and 0 bases, in that order; junction bases with no gene match: 1. The CDR3 DNA sequence: TGTGCCAGCAGCTCTAGCGGGGCGAACACCGGGGAGCTGTTTTTT. Translated: CASSSSGANTGELFF. Filled out from reference TRBV9 and TRBJ2-2, the complete variable domain reads DSGVTQTPKHLITATGQRVTLRCSPRSGDLSVYWYQQSLDQGLQFLIQYYNGEERAKGNILERFSAQQFPDLHSELNLSSLELGDSALYFCASSSSGANTGELFFGEGSRLTVL.

This clone was seen a few times. The chain joins TRBV10-3 to TRBJ2-3, with D hard to call. Per the germline V gene, CDR1 is ENHRY and CDR2 is SYGVKD. The CDR3 runs to 14 residues. V lost 0 bases and J lost 0, with 4 bases in between. CDR3 coding DNA: TGTGCCATCAGTGAGTCGCGTAGCACAGATACGCAGTATTTT. Its protein product is CAISESRSTDTQYF.

The J gene is TRBJ1-2, the V gene TRBV7-9; TRBD1 matches 9 bases. The CDR3 consists of 17 residues. The germline V gene encodes CDR1 SEHNR and CDR2 FQNEAQ (reference sequence). Trimming cost V 2 bases and J 0 bases; bases outside gene matches: 7. CDR3 amino acids: CASSLLGTGPTNYGYTF. The CDR3 region has the DNA TGTGCCAGCAGCTTACTGGGGACAGGGCCCACTAACTATGGCTACACCTTC.

The V call is TRBV28, the J call TRBJ1-1; D is perhaps TRBD1 (5 bases). The CDR3 is 15 amino acids. Trimming took off 7 bases at V and 3 bases at J, with 18 bases between the two ends. Germline CDR1 and CDR2: MDHEN and SYDVKM. The CDR3 here is CASILGGGPDTEAFF. CDR3 sequence (DNA): TGTGCCAGCATCTTGGGGGGTGGGCCGGACACTGAAGCTTTCTTT. Full variable domain (missing parts from reference TRBV28 and TRBJ1-1): DVKVTQSSRYLVKRTGEKVFLECVQDMDHENMFWYRQDPGLGLRLIYFSYDVKMKEKGDIPEGYSVSREKKERFSLILESASTNQTSMYLCASILGGGPDTEAFFGQGTRLTVV.

The chain recombines TRBV7-9 with TRBJ1-1; D is unresolved. Germline assignment: CDR1 SEHNR and CDR2 FQNEAQ (reference sequence). The ends were cut back, 4 bases at V and 11 bases at J, with 17 bases in the middle. The CDR3 spans 13 residues. The CDR3, as DNA: TGTGCCAGCAGCTCAGGCGAACTGATAATGGCTTTCTTT. As protein: CASSSGELIMAFF.

The V gene is TRBV5-4, the J gene TRBJ2-7, with 12 bases identical to TRBD2. The V and J ends lost 0 bases and 1 base, in that order; junction bases with no gene match: 2. The CDR3 covers 16 residues. Per germline, CDR1 SGHNT and CDR2 YYREEE (reference sequence). CDR3 in amino acids: CASSLGLAGASYEQYF. CDR3 DNA sequence: TGTGCCAGCAGCTTGGGACTAGCGGGGGCGTCCTACGAGCAGTACTTC.

V gene TRBV6-4 combines with J gene TRBJ2-1; 9 bases map to TRBD2. CDR1 is MRHNA and CDR2 is SNTAGT in the germline V gene. The length of the CDR3 is 15 residues. Germline trimming cut 6 bases from V and 4 bases from J; bases unmatched to any gene: 7. The CDR3 loop reads CASSETSGPYNEQFF. The CDR3 nucleotides read TGTGCCAGCAGCGAGACTAGCGGTCCTTACAATGAGCAGTTCTTC.

This clone was observed a handful of times. This chain connects TRBV9 to TRBJ2-3; D is perhaps TRBD1 (6 bases). With 3 bases removed from V and 4 bases from J, the gap between germline ends came to 12 bases. This CDR3 comprises 14 residues. CDR1 and CDR2 (germline): SGDLS, YYNGEE. CDR3 protein: CASSEQGVADTQYF. The CDR3 nucleotides read TGTGCCAGCAGCGAACAGGGAGTCGCAGATACGCAGTATTTT. The full variable domain, in which reference TRBV9 and TRBJ2-3 provide the parts outside the CDR3, is DSGVTQTPKHLITATGQRVTLRCSPRSGDLSVYWYQQSLDQGLQFLIQYYNGEERAKGNILERFSAQQFPDLHSELNLSSLELGDSALYFCASSEQGVADTQYFGPGTRLTVL.

This clone was observed a handful of times. The chain recombines TRBV6-1 with TRBJ2-2; D possibly corresponds to TRBD1 (7 bases). Trimming left V 4 bases short and J 6 bases short, with 15 bases between. In germline, CDR1 is MNHNS, CDR2 SASEGT. CDR3 size: 15 residues. The CDR3 DNA reads as TGTGCCAGCAGTGCCAGGGGGGAGAAGGCCGGGGAGCTGTTTTTT. This codes for CASSARGEKAGELFF.